This is a list of T cell receptor beta chains from one sample in a study of cytomegalovirus exposure and HLA in healthy donors. The protocol was immunoSEQ multiplex PCR, while the TCRdb copy is restricted to in-frame clones and leaves out a portion. The sample lists 130,000 to 150,000 clones; 79% were seen once. Sequenced sample: PBMCs. These receptors all come from a woman in her 40s in good health and CMV-seropositive. Each CDR3 is given with its conserved first and last residue. For some rows the clone size is stated as once, few or many, or as a class when expanded; others skip it.

TRBJ2-2	.	TRBV10-3	CATVAGGNANTGELFF
TRBJ1-1	few	TRBV20-1	CSAREGTEAFF
TRBJ2-5	few	TRBV5-1	CASSPPGGRRQETQYF
TRBJ2-2	.	TRBV25-1	CASSDRNTGELFF
TRBJ1-1	.	TRBV5-1	CASSQSGQLNTEAFF
TRBJ2-3	.	TRBV19	CASSIVPGDTQYF
TRBJ2-7	.	TRBV27	CASSFLGSYYEQYF
TRBJ1-1	.	TRBV10-3	CATGTGALNTEAFF
TRBJ1-4	.	TRBV11-2	CASSPRATNEKLFF
TRBJ1-5	.	TRBV19	CASTLLTGQGYQPQHF
TRBJ2-2	.	TRBV19	CASRKQGNTGELFF
TRBJ1-1	.	TRBV29-1	CSVELRTENTEAFF
TRBJ1-4	.	TRBV20-1	CSATDHRERF
TRBJ2-1	few	TRBV7-3	CASSPGTYNEQFF
TRBJ1-4	.	TRBV9	CASSPRTGSNEKLFF
TRBJ2-1	once	TRBV29-1	CSVRGQGAWNEQFF
TRBJ2-5	.	TRBV7-9	CASSLRTLAGGWETQYF
TRBJ2-7	few	TRBV13	CASSFGGGSNEQYF
TRBJ1-3	.	TRBV6-1	CASSETGHSWVSGNTIYF
TRBJ1-2	.	TRBV28	CASSLFSGTGGPNYGYTF
TRBJ2-7	few	TRBV6-1	CASSDRPVYEQYF
TRBJ1-2	once	TRBV6-5	CASTNRGGWYGYTF
TRBJ1-2	.	TRBV28	CASSPRQGAYTGYTF
TRBJ2-3	.	TRBV2	CASSETSGGSGSDTQYF
TRBJ2-2	.	TRBV11-2	CASSLLFLAGELFF
TRBJ2-7	.	TRBV7-2	CASSLLGSSYEQYF
TRBJ2-3	.	TRBV7-9	CASSLATQSTDTQYF
TRBJ2-3	.	TRBV19	CASSIPGVVRDTQYF
TRBJ1-6	once	TRBV5-4	CASSLGTAILNSPLHF
TRBJ1-1	.	TRBV7-2	CASSNEGASYLNTEAFF
TRBJ2-2	.	TRBV7-9	CASSLGTGGPGELFF
TRBJ2-1	few	TRBV10-1	CASSDLSHEQFF
TRBJ1-3	.	TRBV5-4	CASSLGGSGTGNTIYF